This T cell receptor beta chain stems from a study of identical twins. Study findings and constraints: Clonotypes of the beta chain that were abundant in cord blood carried fewer insertions (memory repertoires showed none). Surplus twin overlap in beta out-of-frame sequences was less pronounced.

With no exceptions, donors were healthy Caucasians. The CDR3 spans 11 residues. Trimming shortened V by 0 bases and J by 11 bases, and 10 bases separated the two germline ends. The germline V gene encodes CDR1 GTSNPN and CDR2 SVGIG (reference sequence). TCRdb called the 5' RACE reads again in MiXCR, with one record for every CDR3 protein. The sample includes about 150,000 distinct CDR3 sequences, approximately 4% seen only once; the top ten take approximately 7.6%. This clonotype was detected many times. Its target is not known. The clonotype was recovered from a man in his late teens or twenties in good health. Sample: memory T cells sorted from blood. The V call is TRBV30, the J call TRBJ1-1, with D unresolved. The CDR3 loop is CAWSVSGWAFF. CDR3 bases: TGTGCCTGGAGTGTAAGCGGCTGGGCTTTCTTT. Combining the CDR3 with reference TRBV30 and TRBJ1-1 gives the whole variable domain SQTIHQWPATLVQPVGSPLSLECTVEGTSNPNLYWYRQAAGRGLQLLFYSVGIGQISSEVPQNLSASRPQDRQFILSSKKLLLSDSGFYLCAWSVSGWAFFGQGTRLTVV.